This TCR beta chain was profiled in a study of T cells in Graves' hyperthyroidism and ophthalmopathy. Study-level findings and limits: Ophthalmopathy prediction by the model preceded onset by a median about 6.5 months.

Not enrolled were patients with uncontrolled infection, other autoimmune disease, pregnancy or lactation. The authors obtained PBMCs from 9 to 10 ml of fresh peripheral blood. Germline loops: CDR1 DFQATT, CDR2 SNEGSKA (reference sequence). The junction had 4 bases not matched to a gene; V was cut back by 7 bases and J by 6 bases. The CDR3 loop spans 12 amino acids. RNA transcripts served as the template for amplifying TCR beta CDR3 regions. First-round RT-PCR with HTBI primers amplified the TCR CDR3 region. TCRdb redid the calling of the multiplex PCR reads with MiXCR, one entry per CDR3 protein. The data show approximately 330,000 distinct CDR3 sequences, with about an eighth seen just once and roughly 33% held by the top ten. This clonotype has a count of ten or more. Its cognate antigen is unknown.

The V gene is TRBV20-1, the J gene TRBJ2-3, with 10 bases identical to TRBD2. Material: blood. This clonotype was obtained from a woman between 40 and 50 years old with Graves' ophthalmopathy. The CDR3 nucleotides are TGCAGTGGAGCGGGGGGGGGGGATACGCAGTATTTT. It yields the protein CSGAGGGDTQYF.